The T cell receptor beta chain under discussion was sequenced for a study of blood T cell repertoires in COVID-19. Per germline, CDR1 MNHEY and CDR2 SVGAGI. There are 11 residues in the CDR3. V was shortened by 6 bases and J by 3 bases, with 6 bases between the two germline ends. As to this clone: At the DNA level, this CDR3 is encoded by other sequences in the same sample as well.

Sequenced by immunoSEQ multiplex PCR; TCRdb stores in-frame clones only, minus some. The data hold about 120,000 clones, with roughly three quarters observed a single time. V gene TRBV6-5 combines with J gene TRBJ2-7; D may be TRBD2 (5 bases). Material: peripheral blood. The sequence derives from a human donor in a cohort sampled during active COVID-19. DNA for the CDR3: TGTGCCAGCAGAAGCGGCTACGAGCAGTACTTC. This gives the protein CASRSGYEQYF.